This passage covers 18 T cell receptor beta chains from one sample sequenced in a study of blood T cell repertoires in COVID-19 (dated by TCRdb to 2019 to 2021). Library prep was done by the immunoSEQ multiplex PCR assay. TCRdb limited this immuneACCESS table to in-frame rearrangements with V and J called. A share of clones is missing; checked studies link under half to unresolved V genes, and the rest is unexplained. The sample data list about 92,000 clones, and around 85% of these were observed just once. The ten largest clonotypes hold 18% of the sample. What was sequenced was peripheral blood. These TCRs come from a woman in her sixties or seventies with COVID-19, enrolled during active disease.

The CDR3 nucleotides are TGTGCCAGCAGTTACAGGGGGTCCTTCATGAACACTGAAGCTTTCTTT. Translating gives CASSYRGSFMNTEAFF. The chain is built from TRBV6-6 and TRBJ1-1; D possibly corresponds to TRBD1 (6 bases). The CDR3 has 16 amino acids. V gave up 2 bases and J gave up 0 bases, with 13 bases separating them. The germline CDR1 and CDR2 sequences are MNHNY and SVGAGI (reference sequence).

The genes are TRBV2 and TRBJ1-5, with D possibly being TRBD1 (6 bases). This CDR3 comprises 14 residues. V was shortened by 3 bases and J by 5 bases, with 11 bases between the two germline ends. Per germline, CDR1 SNHLY and CDR2 FYNNEI. In nucleotides, the CDR3 is TGTGCCAGCAGTGAGGGGCAGGGGTATCAGCCCCAGCATTTT. Protein sequence: CASSEGQGYQPQHF.

This clone was observed once. The rearrangement links TRBV19 to TRBJ2-3; D unclear. The CDR3 runs 11 residues. Germline CDR1 LNHDA, CDR2 SQIVND (reference sequence). V shed 5 bases and J shed 2 bases, with 2 bases lying between them. CDR3 DNA sequence: TGTGCCAGTAGTCACACAGATACGCAGTATTTT. Protein: CASSHTDTQYF. Filled out from reference TRBV19 and TRBJ2-3, the complete variable domain reads DGGITQSPKYLFRKEGQNVTLSCEQNLNHDAMYWYRQDPGQGLRLIYYSQIVNDFQKGDIAEGYSVSREKKESFPLTVTSAQKNPTAFYLCASSHTDTQYFGPGTRLTVL.

This rearrangement joins TRBV29-1 to TRBJ2-7; tentatively, D is TRBD2 (6 bases). Trimming pared 4 bases from V and 3 bases from J, leaving 19 bases between. The CDR3 runs 15 residues. The germline V gene encodes CDR1 SQVTM and CDR2 ANQGSEA. The CDR3 DNA reads TGCAGCGTTGTTGGACACCTCAACGGGGGCTACGAGCAGTACTTC. Protein: CSVVGHLNGGYEQYF.

The chain joins TRBV4-2 to TRBJ2-7, with D tentatively TRBD1 (6 bases). The CDR3 extends over 13 amino acids. Germline V gene sequence: CDR1 LGHNA, CDR2 YNFKEQ. Between the trimmed V and J ends, which lost 4 bases and 6 bases, there was a span of 13 bases. CDR3 sequence reads: CASSPQGRFEQYF. The CDR3 DNA sequence: TGTGCCAGCAGCCCCCAGGGGCGTTTCGAGCAGTACTTC.

The genes are TRBV10-3 and TRBJ2-1, with 7 bases identical to TRBD2. Germline trimming cut 8 bases from V and 7 bases from J; bases unmatched to any gene: 2. From germline, CDR1 is ENHRY and CDR2 SYGVKD. The CDR3 has 11 amino acids. The CDR3 here is CAIGGGNEQFF. CDR3 sequence (DNA): TGTGCCATCGGGGGAGGGAATGAGCAGTTCTTC.

The V gene is TRBV5-4, the J gene TRBJ1-6; 7 bases align to TRBD1. The V segment lost 3 bases and the J segment 1 base; nucleotides outside the gene matches: 1. Looked up from germline, CDR1 is SGHNT and CDR2 is YYREEE (reference sequence). The CDR3 contains 15 residues. The CDR3 protein is CASSSGQSYNSPLHF. DNA of the CDR3: TGTGCCAGCAGCTCGGGACAGTCCTATAATTCACCCCTCCACTTT.

The chain joins TRBV29-1 to TRBJ1-2; 7 positions match TRBD1. The J segment lost 5 bases and the V segment lost 8 bases, leaving 14 bases of the junction unmatched. Germline lookup yields CDR1 SQVTM and CDR2 ANQGSEA. The CDR3 extends over 14 amino acids. In DNA, the CDR3 is TGCAGCATATCGACCGGGACAGTAGCTTATGGCTACACCTTC. Translation: CSISTGTVAYGYTF.

The chain combines TRBV5-1 with TRBJ2-7, with 7 nucleotides matching TRBD2. With V trimmed by 4 bases and J by 8 bases, 24 bases remained unmatched. The CDR3 has 18 residues. Germline V gives CDR1 SGHRS, CDR2 YFSETQ. The CDR3 nucleotides read TGCGCCAGCAGCCCAGGCGGGGGAGGGGACCCAACGGGACGAAAGCAGTACTTC. Amino acid sequence: CASSPGGGGDPTGRKQYF.

The rearrangement joins TRBV6-2 or TRBV6-3 to TRBJ2-7, with D possibly matching TRBD1 (6 bases). Trimming left V 2 bases short and J 1 base short, with 15 bases between. The germline CDR1 and CDR2 sequences are MNHEY and SVGEGT. This CDR3 is 16 amino acids long. Written as DNA, the CDR3 is TGTGCCAGCAGTTACGCAGGACAGAGAGCATCCTACGAGCAGTACTTC. This translates into CASSYAGQRASYEQYF.

The rearrangement links TRBV30 to TRBJ2-2; a possible D gene is TRBD1 (6 bases). This CDR3 has 15 residues. Deletions cut 1 base from V and 2 bases from J, with 11 bases between. Germline V gene sequence: CDR1 GTSNPN, CDR2 SVGIG (reference sequence). CDR3 coding DNA: TGTGCCTGGAGTGCCGGGACACTAAACACCGGGGAGCTGTTTTTT. Translation: CAWSAGTLNTGELFF.

This clone occurred once. The CDR3 is CASRRGTYNEQFF. DNA of the CDR3: TGTGCCAGCAGAAGGGGAACCTACAATGAGCAGTTCTTC. This rearrangement joins TRBV14 to TRBJ2-1; possibly TRBD1 for D (5 bases). V was cut by 6 bases and J by 2 bases, with 8 bases left in between. The germline gives CDR1 SGHDN, CDR2 FVKESK. The CDR3 runs to 13 residues.

This sequence joins TRBV7-2 and TRBJ1-1; perhaps TRBD1 as D (6 bases). This CDR3 has 12 amino acids. Germline CDR1 is SGHTA and CDR2 is FQGNSA. Trimming left V 4 bases short and J 11 bases short, with 14 bases between. CDR3 sequence (DNA): TGTGCCAGCAGCTCCAACAGGGAGTGGGCTTTCTTT. Translation gives CASSSNREWAFF.

This chain joins TRBV18 and TRBJ2-3; 9 bases match TRBD1. Germline CDR1 and CDR2: KGHSH and LQKENI. CDR3 length: 13 amino acids. J gave up 9 bases and V 5 bases, and 6 bases lay outside the gene matches. CDR3 DNA sequence: TGTGCCAGCTCAACTGGGGACAGGGACACGCAGTATTTT. This translates into CASSTGDRDTQYF.

The V and J genes are TRBV6-2 or TRBV6-3 and TRBJ1-2, with TRBD1 identical over 10 bases. Germline-derived CDR1 and CDR2 are MNHEY and SVGEGT. V lost 6 bases and J lost 3; bases outside the gene matches: 1. There are 13 residues in the CDR3. This chain's CDR3 is CASSGTGDYGYTF. The CDR3 bases are TGTGCCAGCAGCGGGACAGGGGACTATGGCTACACCTTC.

This clone was picked up a small number of times. The chain links TRBV25-1 to TRBJ1-2; no firm D call. Germline CDR1 and CDR2: MGHDK and SYGVNS. The CDR3 covers 14 residues. The germline V and J ends were trimmed by 1 base and 4 bases, with 10 bases remaining between them. The CDR3 bases are TGTGCCAGCAGTGAATTTGGTTTTAGCTATGGCTACACCTTC. It translates to CASSEFGFSYGYTF.

This rearrangement joins TRBV4-1 to TRBJ2-1, with 7 bases fitting TRBD1. CDR3 size: 16 residues. V lost 4 bases and J lost 7; bases outside the gene matches: 13. Germline assignment: CDR1 MGHRA and CDR2 YSYEKL. Here the CDR3 DNA reads TGCGCCAGCAGCCGACCTGACAGGGCTTCGGAGAATGAGCAGTTCTTC. Amino acid sequence: CASSRPDRASENEQFF.

V is TRBV28 and J is TRBJ1-2; D not resolved. The V end was cut by 2 bases, the J end by 3 bases, with 10 bases between. Per the germline V gene, CDR1 is MDHEN and CDR2 is SYDVKM. The CDR3 runs 14 residues. The CDR3: CASSLVTVYYGYTF. The CDR3 nucleotides read TGTGCCAGCAGTTTAGTCACAGTCTACTATGGCTACACCTTC.